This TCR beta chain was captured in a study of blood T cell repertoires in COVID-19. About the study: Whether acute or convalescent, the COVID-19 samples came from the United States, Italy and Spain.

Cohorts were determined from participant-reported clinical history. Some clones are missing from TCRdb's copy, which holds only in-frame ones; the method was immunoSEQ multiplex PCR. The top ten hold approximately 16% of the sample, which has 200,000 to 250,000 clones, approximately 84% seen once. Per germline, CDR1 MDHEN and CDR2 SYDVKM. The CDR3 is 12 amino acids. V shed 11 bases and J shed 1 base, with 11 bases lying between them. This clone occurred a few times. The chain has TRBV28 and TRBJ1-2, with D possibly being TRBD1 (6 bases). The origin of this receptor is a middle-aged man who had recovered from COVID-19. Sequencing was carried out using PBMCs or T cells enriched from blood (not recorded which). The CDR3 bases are TGTGCCGGGGCGGACAGTAACTATGGCTACACCTTC. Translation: CAGADSNYGYTF.